Listed below are T cell receptor beta chains from one sample, sequenced in a study of cytomegalovirus exposure and HLA in healthy donors. The protocol was immunoSEQ multiplex PCR, while the TCRdb copy is restricted to in-frame clones and leaves out a portion. Of over 110,000 clones in the sample, approximately 80% were seen once. The specimen was PBMCs. The receptors were sampled from a man aged 40-55 years in good health and CMV-seronegative. Each CDR3 is given with its conserved first and last residue. A D gene is named only where the DNA matches it firmly. The listing skips clone size in some rows; elsewhere it reads once, few, many or a size class.

J gene | D gene | V gene | clone size | CDR3 DNA | CDR3 protein
TRBJ1-2 | TRBD1 | TRBV25-1 | . | TGTGCCAGCAGTGCAACATCCGGGGACAGGAGCAATGGCTACACCTTC | CASSATSGDRSNGYTF
TRBJ1-2 | . | TRBV7-6 | . | TGTGCCAGCAGCCCCGGACGGGGTAACTATGGCTACACCTTC | CASSPGRGNYGYTF
TRBJ2-2 | . | TRBV2 | . | TGTGCCAGCAGTGAAAGAAGAGCTGGGGAGCTGTTTTTT | CASSERRAGELFF
TRBJ2-7 | . | TRBV7-2 | . | TGTGCCAGCAGCTTAAATTCAGGAGGCCTCTGGGAGCAGTACTTC | CASSLNSGGLWEQYF
TRBJ2-5 | . | TRBV6-1 | . | TGTGCCAGCAGCGCGACAGATATCAGGGAGACCCAGTACTTC | CASSATDIRETQYF
TRBJ2-3 | . | TRBV5-1 | few | TGCGCCAGCAGCTTGAATGGCAGGGGCACAGATACGCAGTATTTT | CASSLNGRGTDTQYF
TRBJ1-6 | . | TRBV27 | . | TGTGCCAGCAGTTTATGGGCAGGACAGATTAATAATTCACCCCTCCACTTT | CASSLWAGQINNSPLHF
TRBJ2-3 | TRBD1 | TRBV27 | . | TGTGCCAGCAGTTTCCTGACAGGGGGGGACACAGATACGCAGTATTTT | CASSFLTGGDTDTQYF
TRBJ2-1 | TRBD1 | TRBV4-3 | many | TGCGCCAGCAGCCAAGAGGACAGGGGAGTGGGTGAGCAGTTCTTC | CASSQEDRGVGEQFF
TRBJ2-5 | TRBD2 | TRBV7-3 | . | TGTGCCAGCAGCTTAGGCGGGGGGAGAGAGACCCAGTACTTC | CASSLGGGRETQYF
TRBJ1-1 | TRBD1 | TRBV5-6 | . | TGTGCCAGCAGCTTGGTTGGACAGGGGAGCACTGAAGCTTTCTTT | CASSLVGQGSTEAFF
TRBJ2-4 | . | TRBV21-1 | . | TGTGCCAGCAGCAGCCCGGGAGGGGTTAGGGCCAAAAACATTCAGTACTTC | CASSSPGGVRAKNIQYF
TRBJ2-5 | TRBD1 | TRBV5-1 | few | TGCGCCAGCAGCCGAGGACAGGGACAAGAGACCCAGTACTTC | CASSRGQGQETQYF
TRBJ2-1 | TRBD1 | TRBV7-6 | . | TGTGCCAGCAGCTTAATTCGGACAGGGAAGGGATCCTACAATGAGCAGTTCTTC | CASSLIRTGKGSYNEQFF
TRBJ1-1 | TRBD1 | TRBV30 | . | TGTGCCTGGAGCGCCGGGACAGGGAACACTGAAGCTTTCTTT | CAWSAGTGNTEAFF
TRBJ2-1 | . | TRBV15 | . | TGTGCCACCAGCAGAGATGGAGGGGCACGGGGGAATGAGCAGTTCTTC | CATSRDGGARGNEQFF
TRBJ2-5 | . | TRBV6-5 | . | TGTGCCAGCAGGCGAGGGCGAGAGACCCAGTACTTC | CASRRGRETQYF
TRBJ2-3 | TRBD1 | TRBV5-1 | . | TGCGCCAGCAGCTTGAGAGGACAGGGAGGAGATACGCAGTATTTT | CASSLRGQGGDTQYF
TRBJ1-1 | TRBD1 | TRBV9 | . | TGTGCCAGCAGCGTAGTAATGGGACAGGGGGTTGACGGCACTGAAGCTTTCTTT | CASSVVMGQGVDGTEAFF
TRBJ2-1 | TRBD2 | TRBV6-4 | once | TGTGCCAGCAGTGTGGAGGGCGGGGGGGCCTACAATGAGCAGTTCTTC | CASSVEGGGAYNEQFF
TRBJ1-5 | . | TRBV5-1 | . | TGCGCCAGCAGCTTGGAGGCAGGGGGCAATCAGCCCCAGCATTTT | CASSLEAGGNQPQHF
TRBJ2-3 | TRBD1 | TRBV7-9 | . | TGTGCCAGCCTTGACAGGGAACGGACAGATACGCAGTATTTT | CASLDRERTDTQYF
TRBJ2-3 | . | TRBV7-2 | . | TGTGCCAGCAGCTTAGGGCCAGGGCCCGGCACAGATACGCAGTATTTT | CASSLGPGPGTDTQYF
TRBJ2-7 | TRBD2 | TRBV5-6 | . | TGTGCCAGCAGCTCGACTAGCGGGGGTAGGGGCGAGCAGTACTTC | CASSSTSGGRGEQYF
TRBJ2-7 | TRBD1 | TRBV7-8 | . | TGTGCCAGCAGCCCCCGGGACAGGGACTACGAGCAGTACTTC | CASSPRDRDYEQYF
TRBJ2-4 | TRBD2 | TRBV6-5 | . | TGTGCCAGCCGGGGAGGGAATGAGAACATTCAGTACTTC | CASRGGNENIQYF
TRBJ2-7 | . | TRBV11-2 | . | TGTGCCAGCACCCTTCAAGGAGGGCAGTACTTC | CASTLQGGQYF
TRBJ2-5 | . | TRBV29-1 | . | TGCAGCGTTGAAGATCCAGTTCGGGGGTCGGGAGAGACCCAGTACTTC | CSVEDPVRGSGETQYF
TRBJ2-1 | TRBD2 | TRBV7-2 | . | TGTGCCAGCAGCTTATATGGACTAGCTGGCGATGAGCAGTTCTTC | CASSLYGLAGDEQFF
TRBJ1-6 | . | TRBV5-1 | . | TGCGCCAGCAGCTTCGGTAGTACAGAGAATTCACCCCTCCACTTT | CASSFGSTENSPLHF
TRBJ1-5 | . | TRBV27 | once | TGTGCCAGCAGTCCCCCGGGGGGCTGGCGTCAGCCCCAGCATTTT | CASSPPGGWRQPQHF
TRBJ1-2 | TRBD1 | TRBV7-2 | . | TGTGCCAGCAGCTTCCGTCGACAGGGATCGGGCGGCTACACCTTC | CASSFRRQGSGGYTF
TRBJ1-5 | . | TRBV7-9 | . | TGTGCCAGCAGCTTACTTTCCCAGCCCCAGCATTTT | CASSLLSQPQHF
TRBJ2-1 | . | TRBV6-6 | . | TGTGCCAGCAGTTACCGACAGGGACTCGTCGACAATGAGCAGTTCTTC | CASSYRQGLVDNEQFF
TRBJ2-3 | . | TRBV10-3 | . | TGTGCCATCAGTACTGGCGAGAGCGGCACAGATACGCAGTATTTT | CAISTGESGTDTQYF
TRBJ2-3 | TRBD1 | TRBV19 | . | TGTGCCAGTAGCCAGACAGGGGGCTTCTCAGATACGCAGTATTTT | CASSQTGGFSDTQYF
TRBJ1-4 | . | TRBV11-2 | . | TGTGCCAGCAGCTTATCGTCTGCAACTAATGAAAAACTGTTTTTT | CASSLSSATNEKLFF
TRBJ1-6 | . | TRBV5-4 | . | TGTGCCAGCAGCTTATGGTTGGACGCCCTAGGGGAATCACCCCTCCACTTT | CASSLWLDALGESPLHF
TRBJ1-2 | . | TRBV7-3 | . | TGTGCCAGCAGCAGTACAGGTTCAGGCTACACCTTC | CASSSTGSGYTF
TRBJ2-5 | TRBD2 | TRBV5-7 | . | TGTGCCAGCAGCGGAACTAGGAGCGGGGGGGCCGGGGAGACCCAGTACTTC | CASSGTRSGGAGETQYF
TRBJ2-6 | TRBD1 | TRBV9 | . | TGTGCCAGCAGCAACAGGGACAGGGTTAGCTCTGGGGCCAACGTCCTGACTTTC | CASSNRDRVSSGANVLTF
TRBJ2-2 | TRBD1 | TRBV25-1 | . | TGTGCCAGCAGTGGACAGGGGGCGACCGGGGAGCTGTTTTTT | CASSGQGATGELFF
TRBJ2-7 | TRBD2 | TRBV19 | . | TGTGCCAGTAGTATTGGCGGGGGGGCCTACGAGCAGTACTTC | CASSIGGGAYEQYF
TRBJ1-1 | . | TRBV9 | . | TGTGCCAGCAGCGCAGGGGTGGGAGTGAACACTGAAGCTTTCTTT | CASSAGVGVNTEAFF
TRBJ2-7 | . | TRBV27 | . | TGTGCCAGCAGTAGGCCTTCGCAGGGCTCCTACGAGCAGTACTTC | CASSRPSQGSYEQYF
TRBJ2-5 | TRBD2 | TRBV6-5 | . | TGTGCCAGCAGTTATCTTATCGCGGGGGGGCGGGAGACCCAGTACTTC | CASSYLIAGGRETQYF
TRBJ2-1 | . | TRBV21-1 | . | TGTGCCACCCCGCCGCCTATCTCCTACAATGAGCAGTTCTTC | CATPPPISYNEQFF
TRBJ2-5 | TRBD1 | TRBV7-7 | . | TGTGCCAGCAGCTTAGCGGGCCCCGGGACAGGGCAAGAGACCCAGTACTTC | CASSLAGPGTGQETQYF
TRBJ1-1 | . | TRBV6-5 | . | TGTGCCAGCAGTTCCATGGGTAGTGACAGGCACACTGAAGCTTTCTTT | CASSSMGSDRHTEAFF
TRBJ2-7 | . | TRBV27 | . | TGTGCCAGCAGTCACAGGGTCAAGTACGAGCAGTACTTC | CASSHRVKYEQYF
TRBJ2-7 | . | TRBV20-1 | . | TGCAGTGCTAGGGGTCGGGACGAGCAGTACTTC | CSARGRDEQYF
TRBJ1-1 | . | TRBV7-2 | . | TGTGCCAGCAGCTTAGTAGGCGGGGTATCGAACACTGAAGCTTTCTTT | CASSLVGGVSNTEAFF